These T cell receptor beta chains were read from a single sample in a study of cytomegalovirus exposure and HLA in healthy donors. The data were produced by immunoSEQ multiplex PCR, yet TCRdb's version contains in-frame clones alone and is incomplete. The sample shows 150,000 to 200,000 clones, 70% to 90% of them seen only once. The sample was PBMCs. The receptor source for this set is a woman aged 18-29 years in good health and CMV-seronegative. Each CDR3 is given with its conserved first and last residue. A D gene is named only where the DNA matches it firmly. Clone sizes are given selectively: once, few, many, or a class where the clone is expanded.

d_call	v_call	clone_size	j_call	cdr3_aa	cdr3_nt
NA	TRBV2	few	TRBJ2-1	CASSEGARAEQFF	TGTGCCAGCAGTGAAGGTGCGCGGGCGGAGCAGTTCTTC
TRBD1	TRBV19	once	TRBJ1-1	CASTSGTGVIMNTEAFF	TGTGCCAGTACTTCCGGGACAGGGGTTATCATGAACACTGAAGCTTTCTTT
TRBD1	TRBV18	NA	TRBJ1-2	CASSPDRADGYTF	TGTGCCAGCTCACCCGACAGGGCAGATGGCTACACCTTC
NA	TRBV19	NA	TRBJ1-5	CASSLQGWNQPQHF	TGTGCCAGTAGTCTTCAGGGATGGAATCAGCCCCAGCATTTT
NA	TRBV11-2	NA	TRBJ2-7	CASSPSSYEQYF	TGTGCCAGCAGCCCCAGCTCCTACGAGCAGTACTTC
NA	TRBV2	once	TRBJ2-7	CASTVNRGGPKDF	TGTGCCAGCACGGTTAACAGGGGGGGACCAAAGGACTTC
TRBD1	TRBV9	NA	TRBJ1-1	CASSGGQGPNTEAFF	TGTGCCAGCAGCGGGGGACAGGGACCCAACACTGAAGCTTTCTTT
TRBD1	TRBV5-1	NA	TRBJ2-6	CASSDGQVGANVLTF	TGCGCCAGCAGCGACGGACAGGTGGGCGCCAACGTCCTGACTTTC
TRBD2	TRBV10-3	NA	TRBJ2-7	CAISARDYAYEQYF	TGTGCCATCAGTGCCCGGGACTATGCCTACGAGCAGTACTTC
TRBD2	TRBV18	NA	TRBJ2-1	CASSPHGGEDNEQFF	TGTGCCAGCTCACCCCACGGGGGGGAGGACAATGAGCAGTTCTTC
NA	TRBV19	NA	TRBJ1-5	CASNHWVTGGNQPQHF	TGTGCCAGTAACCACTGGGTAACGGGAGGGAATCAGCCCCAGCATTTT
NA	TRBV7-9	NA	TRBJ1-3	CASSPSTGTGNTIYF	TGTGCCAGCAGCCCATCTACAGGGACTGGAAACACCATATATTTT
NA	TRBV28	NA	TRBJ1-1	CASSNRAWTEAFF	TGTGCCAGCAGTAACAGGGCATGGACTGAAGCTTTCTTT
NA	TRBV19	NA	TRBJ2-3	CASSMWGGGSSDTQYF	TGTGCCAGTAGTATGTGGGGAGGGGGTTCCTCAGATACGCAGTATTTT
TRBD1	TRBV28	NA	TRBJ1-2	CASSVRGARGGYTF	TGTGCCAGCAGTGTCAGGGGGGCCCGGGGGGGCTACACCTTC
NA	TRBV12-5	NA	TRBJ2-5	CASGPGLAGTQYF	TGTGCTAGTGGACCGGGACTGGCCGGGACCCAGTACTTC
NA	TRBV7-9	NA	TRBJ2-5	CASTLELDQETQYF	TGTGCCAGCACCTTAGAACTTGACCAAGAGACCCAGTACTTC
TRBD1	TRBV29-1	NA	TRBJ1-1	CSVSRGRANTEAFF	TGCAGCGTTAGCAGGGGGCGGGCGAACACTGAAGCTTTCTTT
TRBD1	TRBV28	once	TRBJ1-6	CASKEGQVYNSPLHF	TGTGCCAGCAAGGAGGGACAGGTTTATAATTCACCCCTCCACTTT
NA	TRBV28	NA	TRBJ1-5	CASSLLVGVGNQPQHF	TGTGCCAGCAGTTTATTAGTAGGAGTGGGCAATCAGCCCCAGCATTTT
NA	TRBV4-1	few	TRBJ2-6	CASSLLGSGANVLTF	TGCGCCAGCAGTCTCCTAGGCTCTGGGGCCAACGTCCTGACTTTC
TRBD1	TRBV5-4	NA	TRBJ2-5	CASSLRGQGRETQYF	TGTGCCAGCAGCTTGCGGGGACAGGGAAGAGAGACCCAGTACTTC
TRBD1	TRBV5-1	NA	TRBJ1-4	CASRAGTGNEKLFF	TGCGCCAGCAGAGCCGGGACAGGGAATGAAAAACTGTTTTTT
TRBD1	TRBV6-1	NA	TRBJ1-2	CASSEGTGGYGYTF	TGTGCCAGCAGTGAAGGGACAGGGGGCTATGGCTACACCTTC
NA	TRBV9	once	TRBJ2-3	CASSPTSTDTQYF	TGTGCCAGCAGCCCTACTAGCACAGATACGCAGTATTTT
TRBD1	TRBV27	NA	TRBJ1-2	CASSALPGTVYGYTF	TGTGCCAGCAGTGCATTACCCGGGACAGTCTATGGCTACACCTTC
NA	TRBV27	NA	TRBJ2-7	CASSLAGQLYEQYF	TGTGCCAGCAGCCTCGCGGGACAGCTCTACGAGCAGTACTTC
NA	TRBV13	NA	TRBJ1-2	CASSLTDSYYGYTF	TGTGCCAGCAGCTTAACGGACAGCTATTATGGCTACACCTTC
NA	TRBV7-9	once	TRBJ1-5	CASSLGPFGNQPQHF	TGTGCCAGCAGCTTAGGTCCCTTCGGCAATCAGCCCCAGCATTTT
NA	TRBV6-6	NA	TRBJ1-2	CASSYSIGRLNYGYTF	TGTGCCAGCAGTTACTCGATCGGAAGACTTAACTATGGCTACACCTTC
TRBD2	TRBV6-1	NA	TRBJ2-1	CATRLAGMSINEQFF	TGTGCCACCCGACTAGCGGGGATGTCGATCAATGAGCAGTTCTTC
TRBD1	TRBV6-5	NA	TRBJ1-2	CASSLGQVGGYGYTF	TGTGCCAGCAGCCTCGGACAGGTTGGGGGCTATGGCTACACCTTC
NA	TRBV5-1	NA	TRBJ2-7	CASSLDKTYEQYF	TGCGCCAGCAGCTTGGACAAGACCTACGAGCAGTACTTC
NA	TRBV4-1	NA	TRBJ2-5	CASSPRGWRGRKTQYF	TGCGCCAGCAGCCCCCGTGGTTGGCGGGGGCGAAAGACCCAGTACTTC
TRBD2	TRBV4-2	NA	TRBJ2-1	CASSHPPSGNEQFF	TGTGCCAGCAGCCACCCCCCTAGCGGGAATGAGCAGTTCTTC
TRBD2	TRBV2	NA	TRBJ2-3	CASSDGGVDTQYF	TGTGCCAGCAGTGATGGGGGGGTAGATACGCAGTATTTT
NA	TRBV27	NA	TRBJ2-7	CASSSTGHSYEQYF	TGTGCCAGCAGTTCCACGGGACACTCCTACGAGCAGTACTTC
TRBD2	TRBV7-2	NA	TRBJ2-7	CASSSAGDGSYEQYF	TGTGCCAGCAGCTCAGCGGGAGATGGATCCTACGAGCAGTACTTC
NA	TRBV19	NA	TRBJ1-2	CASSILDRANYGYTF	TGTGCCAGTAGTATCCTCGACAGAGCTAACTATGGCTACACCTTC
TRBD1	TRBV5-1	NA	TRBJ2-3	CASTPVTGGSRDTQYF	TGCGCCAGCACCCCCGTAACAGGGGGCTCACGGGATACGCAGTATTTT
TRBD2	TRBV6-5	few	TRBJ2-2	CASSSSGSFGELFF	TGTGCCAGCAGTTCTAGCGGGAGTTTCGGGGAGCTGTTTTTT
TRBD2	TRBV7-3	NA	TRBJ2-7	CASSLNGQASGAYEQYF	TGTGCCAGCAGCTTAAATGGTCAGGCTAGCGGGGCCTACGAGCAGTACTTC
TRBD1	TRBV6-5	NA	TRBJ2-7	CASSYLGGQYEQYF	TGTGCCAGCAGTTACTTAGGGGGCCAGTACGAGCAGTACTTC
TRBD2	TRBV7-9	NA	TRBJ2-1	CASKQRGYNEQFF	TGTGCCAGCAAACAGCGGGGCTACAATGAGCAGTTCTTC
TRBD2	TRBV15	few	TRBJ2-1	CATSPLAGADNEQFF	TGTGCCACCAGCCCTTTAGCGGGGGCGGACAATGAGCAGTTCTTC
TRBD1	TRBV4-2	once	TRBJ2-1	CASSIRQGGNEQFF	TGTGCCAGCAGCATTCGACAGGGTGGCAATGAGCAGTTCTTC
TRBD1	TRBV6-4	NA	TRBJ1-1	CASRGQGEAFF	TGTGCCAGCAGGGGACAGGGTGAAGCTTTCTTT
NA	TRBV5-1	once	TRBJ1-2	CASSPGQNYGYTF	TGCGCCAGCAGCCCCGGACAAAACTATGGCTACACCTTC
TRBD1	TRBV6-1	NA	TRBJ1-1	CASSMTGGGTEAFF	TGTGCCAGCAGTATGACAGGGGGCGGAACTGAAGCTTTCTTT
TRBD1	TRBV19	NA	TRBJ2-2	CASWDRGSSGNGELFF	TGTGCCAGTTGGGACAGGGGAAGTTCTGGGAACGGGGAGCTGTTTTTT
TRBD1	TRBV5-1	NA	TRBJ2-2	CASSLGQGTGELFF	TGCGCCAGCAGCTTGGGACAGGGTACCGGGGAGCTGTTTTTT
TRBD1	TRBV5-6	NA	TRBJ1-3	CASSPRQGSGNTIYF	TGTGCCAGCAGCCCTAGACAGGGGTCAGGAAACACCATATATTTT
NA	TRBV7-9	NA	TRBJ2-3	CASSLLEAASTDTQYF	TGTGCCAGCAGCCTCCTAGAAGCGGCGAGCACAGATACGCAGTATTTT
TRBD1	TRBV7-9	few	TRBJ1-4	CASSLGTGVEKLFF	TGTGCCAGCAGCTTAGGAACAGGGGTCGAAAAACTGTTTTTT
NA	TRBV7-8	NA	TRBJ2-3	CASSAWGGSDTQYF	TGTGCCAGCAGCGCCTGGGGGGGCTCAGATACGCAGTATTTT
TRBD2	TRBV7-9	NA	TRBJ2-3	CASSRLAGDYDTQYF	TGTGCCAGCAGCCGCCTAGCGGGAGATTACGATACGCAGTATTTT
NA	TRBV14	NA	TRBJ2-7	CASSQVGHSSYEQYF	TGTGCCAGCAGCCAAGTAGGACACTCCTCCTACGAGCAGTACTTC
NA	TRBV6-6	NA	TRBJ1-5	CASSSQGFYSNQPQHF	TGTGCCAGCAGTTCTCAGGGATTCTATAGCAATCAGCCCCAGCATTTT